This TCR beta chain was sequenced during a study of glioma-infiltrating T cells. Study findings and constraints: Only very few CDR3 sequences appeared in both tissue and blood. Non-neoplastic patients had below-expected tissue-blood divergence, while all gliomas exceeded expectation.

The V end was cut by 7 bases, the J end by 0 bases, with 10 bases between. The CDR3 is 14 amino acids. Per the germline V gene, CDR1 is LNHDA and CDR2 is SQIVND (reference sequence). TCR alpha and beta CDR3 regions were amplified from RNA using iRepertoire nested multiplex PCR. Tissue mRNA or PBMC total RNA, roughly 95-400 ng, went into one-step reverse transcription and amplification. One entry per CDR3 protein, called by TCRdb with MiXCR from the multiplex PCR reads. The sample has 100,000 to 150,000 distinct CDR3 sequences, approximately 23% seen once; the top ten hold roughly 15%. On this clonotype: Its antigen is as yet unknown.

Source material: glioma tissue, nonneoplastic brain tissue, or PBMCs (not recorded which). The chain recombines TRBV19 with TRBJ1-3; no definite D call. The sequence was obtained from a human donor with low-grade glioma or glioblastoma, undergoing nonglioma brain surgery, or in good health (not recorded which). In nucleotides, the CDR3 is TGTGCCAGTAAGGCAGTTCTCTCTGGAAACACCATATATTTT. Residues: CASKAVLSGNTIYF.